The 32 T cell receptor beta chains below were found in one sample sequenced in a study of response to subunit inactivated influenza vaccine. TCRdb reprocessed the RT-PCR reads with MiXCR, giving one entry per CDR3 protein. The sample shows just under 550,000 distinct CDR3 sequences, under 30% of them seen only once. These same records also appear under a second study, on T cells expressing NK-cell markers. That report adds: UMI-tagged 5'RACE template switching yielded the TCR beta cDNA.

Specimen: CD4+ T cells sorted from PBMCs, collected about 11 days after vaccination. The receptor source for this set is a man between 50 and 59 years old who received an inactivated influenza vaccine.

The chain couples TRBV20-1 to TRBJ1-2; D unclear. The CDR3 runs to 12 residues. Germline CDR1 and CDR2: DFQATT and SNEGSKA (reference sequence). V was clipped by 3 bases and J by 3 bases, with 8 bases between them. The CDR3 nucleotides read TGCAGTGCTAGGGGAAGCGACTATGGCTACACCTTC. It encodes CSARGSDYGYTF.

V gene TRBV6-2 or TRBV6-3 combines with J gene TRBJ2-7; 7 bases align to TRBD1. CDR3 length: 15 amino acids. Germline CDR1 is MNHEY and CDR2 is SVGEGT. The junction had 6 bases not matched to a gene; V was cut back by 0 bases and J by 4 bases. This chain's CDR3 is CASSYSRGQIYEQYF. CDR3 DNA: TGTGCCAGCAGTTACTCGAGGGGACAGATTTACGAGCAGTACTTC.

V and J are TRBV6-2 or TRBV6-3 and TRBJ2-7; D might be TRBD1 (6 bases). The CDR3 sequence is 15 residues long. Germline lookup yields CDR1 MNHEY and CDR2 SVGEGT. V was shortened by 6 bases and J by 0 bases, with 15 bases between the two germline ends. As DNA, the CDR3 is TGTGCCAGCAGCCACTACAGGGAACTCTCCTACGAGCAGTACTTC. As protein: CASSHYRELSYEQYF.

The chain is built from TRBV10-3 and TRBJ1-2; D might be TRBD1 (6 bases). V dropped 11 bases and J dropped 4 bases, with 17 bases sitting between them. This CDR3 comprises 13 residues. CDR1 and CDR2 (germline): ENHRY, SYGVKD. The CDR3 DNA is TGTGCCTCCGACGCAGGGGCTTCCTATGGCTACACCTTC. It is translated as CASDAGASYGYTF.

V is TRBV10-3 and J is TRBJ2-7; weak D call: TRBD2 (5 bases). Deletions cut 0 bases from V and 4 bases from J, with 10 bases between. Germline CDR1 ENHRY, CDR2 SYGVKD. The CDR3 sequence is 14 residues long. Written as DNA, the CDR3 is TGTGCCATCAGTGAGTCTATAGGACTTTACGAGCAGTACTTC. Its translation: CAISESIGLYEQYF.

This clonotype was detected only a few times. Relative to the germline gene, one junction end is altered; a read error may explain this. The V gene is TRBV9, the J gene TRBJ2-2; TRBD2 matches 9 bases. CDR3 length: 16 amino acids. Germline values: CDR1 SGDLS, CDR2 YYNGEE. The CDR3 protein is CASSVSPSGNSGELFF. The CDR3 DNA is TGTGCCAGCAGCGTAAGTCCTAGCGGGAACTCCGGGGAGCTGTTTTTT.

This clonotype occurred a few times. The genes are TRBV20-1 and TRBJ1-2; the D is unclear. Germline V gives CDR1 DFQATT, CDR2 SNEGSKA (reference sequence). The CDR3 is 10 residues long. The V end lost 5 bases, the J end lost 9 bases, and 10 bases lay between the germline ends. Here the CDR3 DNA reads TGCAGTGCTCCCGTAGGGAGCTACACCTTC. Encoded protein: CSAPVGSYTF.

The chain uses TRBV12-3 or TRBV12-4 and TRBJ2-2; D may be TRBD1 (6 bases). The V end was cut by 4 bases, the J end by 6 bases, with 15 bases between. CDR3 length equals 15 residues. CDR3 DNA sequence: TGTGCCAGCAGTTCAACAGGGTTCTGGGCCGGGGAGCTGTTTTTT. Amino acids: CASSSTGFWAGELFF.

The V call is TRBV7-8, the J call TRBJ2-6; D uncertain. This CDR3 is 18 amino acids long. The V and J ends lost 1 base and 0 bases respectively, with 13 bases between them. Germline assignment: CDR1 SGHVS and CDR2 FQNEAQ. CDR3 protein: CASSLVRARHSGANVLTF. CDR3 in DNA: TGTGCCAGCAGCTTAGTTAGAGCGCGGCACTCTGGGGCCAACGTCCTGACTTTC.

The gene calls are TRBV18 and TRBJ2-1, with 13 nucleotides matching TRBD2. This CDR3 comprises 14 residues. The ends lost 0 bases at V and 10 bases at J; junction bases unmatched: 0. Germline V gene lookup returns CDR1 KGHSH and CDR2 LQKENI. Written as DNA, the CDR3 is TGTGCCAGCTCACCACCGGGACTAGCGGGAGAGCAGTTCTTC. This translates into CASSPPGLAGEQFF.

This chain links TRBV7-9 with TRBJ1-4; weak D call: TRBD1 (5 bases). From germline, CDR1 is SEHNR and CDR2 FQNEAQ (reference sequence). The V gene lost 8 bases and the J gene lost 8 bases, with 18 bases spanning the gap. This CDR3 has 14 residues. The CDR3 coding sequence is TGTGCCAGCGGGGTCTCCCACCGGGGGGAAAAACTGTTTTTT. Protein product: CASGVSHRGEKLFF.

The genes are TRBV7-9 and TRBJ2-1, with TRBD1 identical over 8 bases. The V gene end was trimmed by 1 base and the J gene end by 13 bases; junction bases not matched to a gene: 12. The CDR3 is 15 residues long. CDR1 and CDR2 (germline): SEHNR, FQNEAQ (reference sequence). The CDR3 bases are TGTGCCAGCAGCTTAGTAAGGACAGGGAAGGGGAACCAGTTCTTC. It yields the protein CASSLVRTGKGNQFF.

This clonotype appeared a few times. The rearrangement links TRBV11-2 to TRBJ1-4, with 7 bases aligning to TRBD1. The CDR3 runs 14 residues. The germline gives CDR1 SGHAT, CDR2 FQNNGV. After removal of 5 bases from V and 7 bases from J, the junction contained 7 bases not matched to a gene. The CDR3 nucleotides read TGTGCCAGCAGCCTTAACAGGGGAGGTGAAAAACTGTTTTTT. Translated: CASSLNRGGEKLFF.

The sample holds many counts of this clonotype. CDR3 residues: CASSRGGQPQETQYF. CDR3 nucleotide sequence: TGTGCCAGCAGCCGAGGGGGACAGCCACAAGAGACCCAGTACTTC. This chain connects TRBV4-2 to TRBJ2-5; TRBD1 matches 7 bases. V was pared by 4 bases and J by 2 bases, with 7 bases of the junction left unmatched. There are 15 residues in the CDR3. CDR1 is LGHNA and CDR2 is YNFKEQ in the germline V gene.

This clonotype was observed a few times. The chain combines TRBV12-3 or TRBV12-4 with TRBJ2-5; 8 bases line up with TRBD2. With V trimmed by 6 bases and J by 1 base, 13 bases remained unmatched. This CDR3 is 17 amino acids long. The CDR3 DNA sequence: TGTGCCAGCAGCTCCCGTCTAGGCGGGGGGATCCAAGAGACCCAGTACTTC. Translated: CASSSRLGGGIQETQYF.

This clonotype was detected a few times. The chain employs TRBV10-3 and TRBJ2-2, with D perhaps assigned TRBD1 or TRBD2 (6 bases each). This CDR3 has 15 amino acids. V lost 5 bases and J lost 2, with 12 bases in between. Germline CDR1 reads ENHRY; CDR2 reads SYGVKD. The CDR3 loop reads CAISREGGNTGELFF. CDR3 nucleotide sequence: TGTGCCATCAGTCGAGAGGGGGGCAACACCGGGGAGCTGTTTTTT.

This clonotype was counted only a few times. V gene TRBV20-1 combines with J gene TRBJ2-3, with 11 bases that match TRBD2. CDR3 length: 16 amino acids. V lost 1 base to trimming and J lost 1 base; unmatched junction nucleotides: 4. From germline, CDR1 is DFQATT and CDR2 SNEGSKA (reference sequence). CDR3 sequence: CSARAATSGGTDTQYF. For the CDR3, the DNA is TGCAGTGCTAGAGCGGCGACTAGCGGGGGCACAGATACGCAGTATTTT.

The chain combines TRBV28 with TRBJ1-1; D unclear. Germline V gene sequence: CDR1 MDHEN, CDR2 SYDVKM. V shed 6 bases and J shed 1 base, with 12 bases lying between them. The CDR3 is made up of 14 amino acids. CDR3 in DNA: TGTGCCAGCAGCCAGATATACCGGAACACTGAAGCTTTCTTT. The encoded protein is CASSQIYRNTEAFF.

The V call is TRBV7-8, the J call TRBJ2-2, with 7 nucleotides matching TRBD1. The CDR3 runs 15 residues. V lost 5 bases to trimming and J lost 1 base; unmatched junction nucleotides: 4. CDR1 is SGHVS and CDR2 is FQNEAQ in the germline V gene. CDR3 coding DNA: TGTGCCAGCAGCATTAGGGACAGGAACACCGGGGAGCTGTTTTTT. Amino acid sequence: CASSIRDRNTGELFF.

This chain joins TRBV11-2 and TRBJ2-6; 11 nucleotides agree with TRBD1. This CDR3 has 18 residues. Germline-derived CDR1 and CDR2 are SGHAT and FQNNGV. Trimming took 5 bases from V and 2 from J; bases not matched to a gene: 8. The DNA for the CDR3 is TGTGCCAGCAGCCATTTTCGGACAGGGGGCCCTGGGGCCAACGTCCTGACTTTC. Its protein is CASSHFRTGGPGANVLTF.

This clonotype was counted a few times. J is TRBJ2-3 and V is TRBV6-1, with TRBD2 matching over 9 bases. The CDR3 has 14 residues. CDR1 is MNHNS, CDR2 SASEGT, per germline. J was trimmed by 7 bases and V by 4 bases; bases with no gene match: 6. CDR3 loop: CASSGSGSRNTQYF. The CDR3 nucleotides read TGTGCCAGCAGTGGTAGCGGGAGCAGAAATACGCAGTATTTT.

This clonotype was counted only a few times. V usage is TRBV3-1 and J usage is TRBJ2-1; the match to TRBD2 covers 7 bases. The CDR3 totals 18 residues. Germline loops: CDR1 LGHDT, CDR2 YNNKEL (reference sequence). J lost 3 bases, V lost 2 bases, and 13 bases had no gene match. CDR3 amino acids: CASSQRPSLLADYNEQFF. The CDR3 DNA is TGTGCCAGCAGCCAACGCCCTTCTCTGCTAGCGGACTACAATGAGCAGTTCTTC.

This chain joins TRBV3-1 and TRBJ1-2; the D is unclear. Germline assignment: CDR1 LGHDT and CDR2 YNNKEL (reference sequence). The V gene lost 3 bases and the J gene lost 7 bases, with 6 bases spanning the gap. This CDR3 is 11 amino acids long. The CDR3 is CASSHSFGYTF. CDR3 sequence (DNA): TGTGCCAGCAGCCATTCCTTTGGCTACACCTTC.

The V gene is TRBV7-6, the J gene TRBJ2-7; TRBD1 aligns across 11 bases. CDR3 length: 17 amino acids. Germline lookup yields CDR1 SGHVS and CDR2 FNYEAQ. V trimming: 1 base; J trimming: 2 bases; junction bases outside the gene matches: 7. The CDR3, as DNA: TGTGCCAGCAGCTTAGGTTCACCGGGACAGGGGGCCTACGAGCAGTACTTC. Its translation is CASSLGSPGQGAYEQYF.

V is TRBV6-2 or TRBV6-3 and J is TRBJ1-5; no clear D. Germline V lookup: CDR1 MNHEY, CDR2 SVGEGT. The CDR3 sequence is 14 residues long. V lost 2 bases and J 9 bases, leaving 14 bases between the germline ends. This chain's CDR3 is CASSYSGDLGPQHF. The CDR3 DNA reads TGTGCCAGCAGTTACAGCGGGGATCTCGGGCCCCAGCATTTT.

This clonotype has a handful of counts. V gene TRBV18 combines with J gene TRBJ2-3; D is undetermined. CDR3 length: 14 residues. Germline V CDR1 and CDR2: KGHSH, LQKENI. V was shortened by 3 bases and J by 0 bases, with 7 bases between the two germline ends. CDR3 protein: CASSPVESTDTQYF. CDR3 nucleotides: TGTGCCAGCTCACCGGTGGAAAGCACAGATACGCAGTATTTT.

The chain combines TRBV28 with TRBJ2-5, with TRBD1 matching 7 bases. The CDR3 is made up of 12 amino acids. CDR1 is MDHEN, CDR2 SYDVKM, per germline. With V trimmed by 6 bases and J by 5 bases, 3 bases remained unmatched. In DNA form, the CDR3 reads TGTGCCAGCAGGGGACAGACTGAGACCCAGTACTTC. It yields the protein CASRGQTETQYF.

The chain recombines TRBV11-1 with TRBJ2-3; D assignment may be TRBD1 or TRBD2 (6 bases each). Germline V gene sequence: CDR1 SGHAT, CDR2 FQDESV (reference sequence). Trimming cost V 8 bases and J 0 bases, with 24 bases left between them. CDR3 length: 18 residues. CDR3 amino acids: CASGTREGGGTSTDTQYF. CDR3 DNA sequence: TGTGCCAGCGGGACCCGCGAAGGGGGAGGAACTAGCACAGATACGCAGTATTTT. Full variable domain (missing parts from reference TRBV11-1 and TRBJ2-3): EAEVAQSPRYKITEKSQAVAFWCDPISGHATLYWYRQILGQGPELLVQFQDESVVDDSQLPKDRFSAERLKGVDSTLKIQPAELGDSAMYLCASGTREGGGTSTDTQYFGPGTRLTVL.

The V gene is TRBV18, the J gene TRBJ2-7, with D maybe TRBD1 (6 bases). Germline loops: CDR1 KGHSH, CDR2 LQKENI. There are 13 residues in the CDR3. Trimming cost V 6 bases and J 1 base, with 10 bases left between them. CDR3: CASSRDKSYEQYF. DNA for the CDR3: TGTGCCAGCTCTAGGGACAAGTCCTACGAGCAGTACTTC.

The DNA for the CDR3 is TGCAGTGCTAGACAACAGGTTATTTATGGCTACACCTTC. This gives the protein CSARQQVIYGYTF. V and J are TRBV20-1 and TRBJ1-2; D possibly corresponds to TRBD1 (5 bases). V was trimmed by 2 bases and J by 5 bases, leaving 12 bases between them. Germline-derived CDR1 and CDR2 are DFQATT and SNEGSKA (reference sequence). The CDR3 totals 13 residues.

This clonotype has ten or more counts. The chain joins TRBV7-2 to TRBJ1-2, with D unclear. The CDR3 has 13 residues. Trimming cost V 0 bases and J 2 bases, with 4 bases left between them. Germline V gene sequence: CDR1 SGHTA, CDR2 FQGNSA. The CDR3 reads CASSLAQNYGYTF. For the CDR3, the DNA is TGTGCCAGCAGCTTAGCACAGAACTATGGCTACACCTTC.

This clonotype was seen only once. The rearrangement links TRBV11-2 to TRBJ2-7; D perhaps matches TRBD1 (6 bases). The CDR3 length is 13 residues. Per germline, CDR1 SGHAT and CDR2 FQNNGV. V shed 5 bases and J shed 4 bases, with 12 bases lying between them. The CDR3 nucleotides read TGTGCCAGCAGCCGCATTACAGGGTACGAGCAGTACTTC. Residues: CASSRITGYEQYF.